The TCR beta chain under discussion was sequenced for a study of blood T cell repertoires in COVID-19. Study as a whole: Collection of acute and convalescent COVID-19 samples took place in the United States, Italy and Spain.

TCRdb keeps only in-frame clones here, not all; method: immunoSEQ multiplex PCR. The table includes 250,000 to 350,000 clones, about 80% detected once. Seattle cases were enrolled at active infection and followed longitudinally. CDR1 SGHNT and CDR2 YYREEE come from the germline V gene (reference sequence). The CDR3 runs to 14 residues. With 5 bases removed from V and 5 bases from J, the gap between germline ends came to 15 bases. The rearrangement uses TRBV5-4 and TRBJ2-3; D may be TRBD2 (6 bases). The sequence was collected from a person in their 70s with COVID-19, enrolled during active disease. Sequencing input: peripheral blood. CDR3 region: CASSQRAGLDTQYF. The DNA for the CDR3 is TGTGCCAGCAGTCAACGCGCGGGGTTAGATACGCAGTATTTT.